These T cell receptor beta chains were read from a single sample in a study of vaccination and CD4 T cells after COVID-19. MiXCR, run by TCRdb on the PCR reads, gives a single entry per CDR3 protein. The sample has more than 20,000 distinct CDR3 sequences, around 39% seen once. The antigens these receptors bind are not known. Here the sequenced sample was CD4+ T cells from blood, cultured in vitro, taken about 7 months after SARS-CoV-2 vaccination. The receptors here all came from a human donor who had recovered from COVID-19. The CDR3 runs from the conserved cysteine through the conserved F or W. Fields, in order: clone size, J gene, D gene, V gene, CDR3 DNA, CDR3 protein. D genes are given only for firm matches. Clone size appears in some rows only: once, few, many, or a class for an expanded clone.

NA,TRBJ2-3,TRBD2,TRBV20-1,TGCAGTGCTAGAGGTTATCTAGCGGGAGACACCTCGCGCACAGATACGCAGTATTTT,CSARGYLAGDTSRTDTQYF
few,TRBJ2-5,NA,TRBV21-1,TGTGCCAGCAGCAAAGACAGGGGTAGCGAGACCCAGTACTTC,CASSKDRGSETQYF
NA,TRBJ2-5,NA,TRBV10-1,TGCGCCAGCTCAGGGACTTACCAAGAGACCCAGTACTTC,CASSGTYQETQYF
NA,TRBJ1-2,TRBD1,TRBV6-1,TGTGCCAGCAGTGCCAAAGAAGGGACAGGGAACTATGGCTACACCTTC,CASSAKEGTGNYGYTF
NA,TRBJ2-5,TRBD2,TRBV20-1,TGCAGTGCCCAAGGGACTAGCGGGAGGAGGCAGACCCAGTACTTC,CSAQGTSGRRQTQYF
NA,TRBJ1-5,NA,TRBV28,TGTGCCAGCAGAGGGGCATATAGCAATCAGCCCCAGCATTTT,CASRGAYSNQPQHF
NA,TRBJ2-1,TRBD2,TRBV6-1,TGTGCCAGCACCACGAGCGGGACCGCCTACAATGAGCAGTTCTTC,CASTTSGTAYNEQFF
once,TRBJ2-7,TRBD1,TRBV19,TGTGCCAGTAGTCCCCTCGGGGACAGGGGTACCTACGAGCAGTACTTC,CASSPLGDRGTYEQYF
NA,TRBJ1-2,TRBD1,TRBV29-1,TGCAGCGTTGTTGAGGGGGCGGGATATGGCTACACCTTC,CSVVEGAGYGYTF
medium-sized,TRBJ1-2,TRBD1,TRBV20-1,TGCAGTGCTAGAGCCTTGACCGGGACAGGGAACTATGGCTACACCTTC,CSARALTGTGNYGYTF
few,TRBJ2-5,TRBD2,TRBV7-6,TGTGCCAGCAGCTTAACCGGGACTAGCATGGGCCAAGAGACCCAGTACTTC,CASSLTGTSMGQETQYF
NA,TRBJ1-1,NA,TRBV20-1,TGCAGTGCACCTAGGACGGGGAACACTGAAGCTTTCTTT,CSAPRTGNTEAFF
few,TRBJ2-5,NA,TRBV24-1,TGTGCCACCAGTGACGTGGGACGAGAGACCCAGTACTTC,CATSDVGRETQYF
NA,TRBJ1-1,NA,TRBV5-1,TGCGCCAGCAGCCCGGACAGAGCTGAAGCTTTCTTT,CASSPDRAEAFF
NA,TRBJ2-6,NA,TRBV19,TGTGCCAGTAGTATAGTTGGCAACTCTGGGGCCAACGTCCTGACTTTC,CASSIVGNSGANVLTF
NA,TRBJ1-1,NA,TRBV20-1,TGCAGTGCCCCCAATCCGGACTGGAGGTCCACTGAAGCTTTCTTT,CSAPNPDWRSTEAFF
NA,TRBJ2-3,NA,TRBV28,TGTGCCAGCAGTCCCAACGGGCGGCGACGCACAGATACGCAGTATTTT,CASSPNGRRRTDTQYF
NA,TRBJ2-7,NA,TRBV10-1,TGCGCCAGCAGTGAAAAGACAGGAAGCTCCTACGAGCAGTACTTC,CASSEKTGSSYEQYF
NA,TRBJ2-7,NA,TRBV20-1,TGCAGTGCTAGAGATCTCGTGGTTGGCTACGAGCAGTACTTC,CSARDLVVGYEQYF
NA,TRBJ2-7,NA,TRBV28,TGTGCCAGCAGTTTATTGGGCAGCTCAGGCGAGCAGTACTTC,CASSLLGSSGEQYF
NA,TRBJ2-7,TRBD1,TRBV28,TGTGCCAGCAGTTTTGGGACAGGGATTTCCTACGAGCAGTACTTC,CASSFGTGISYEQYF
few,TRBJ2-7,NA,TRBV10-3,TGTGCCACCAGCTCGCGCGCAGATGACGAGCAGTACTTC,CATSSRADDEQYF
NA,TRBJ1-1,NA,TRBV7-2,TGTGCCAGCAGCACTAGGGGGGGGACGAACACTGAAGCTTTCTTT,CASSTRGGTNTEAFF
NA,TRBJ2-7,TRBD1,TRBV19,TGTGCCAGTAGTTATGTAGGACAGGGCTCCTACGAGCAGTACTTC,CASSYVGQGSYEQYF
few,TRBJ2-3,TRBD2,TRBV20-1,TGCAGTGCTAGAGCGGAACTAGCGGGTAGCACAGATACGCAGTATTTT,CSARAELAGSTDTQYF
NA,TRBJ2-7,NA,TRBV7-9,TGTGCCAGCAGCCCCGGGAGCTCTTTCTACGAGCAGTACTTC,CASSPGSSFYEQYF
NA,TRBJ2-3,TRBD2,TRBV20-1,TGCAGTGCTAGCCCGACTAGCGGGAGAGGAGATACGCAGTATTTT,CSASPTSGRGDTQYF
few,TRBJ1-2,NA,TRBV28,TGTGCCAGCAGGGTCCTGGGCGTGTATGGCTACACCTTC,CASRVLGVYGYTF
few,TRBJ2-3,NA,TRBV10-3,TGTGCCATCAGTGAGAAGGCAGGGGCAGCAGATACGCAGTATTTT,CAISEKAGAADTQYF
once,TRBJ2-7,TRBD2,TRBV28,TGTGCCAGCAGTTTATGGGGAGGTAGCGGGAGTATCTACGAGCAGTACTTC,CASSLWGGSGSIYEQYF
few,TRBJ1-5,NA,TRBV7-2,TGTGCCAGCAGCTCCGACAGGCTGACTCAGCCCCAGCATTTT,CASSSDRLTQPQHF
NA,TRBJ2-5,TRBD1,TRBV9,TGTGCCAGCAGCGAGATTCGGACAGGGGGCTTAGAGACCCAGTACTTC,CASSEIRTGGLETQYF
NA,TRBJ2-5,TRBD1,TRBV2,TGTGCCAGCAGGACAGGGGCGGGAAAAGAGACCCAGTACTTC,CASRTGAGKETQYF
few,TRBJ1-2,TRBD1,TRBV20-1,TGCAGTGCTAGTGCAAGGGGGCAGATCCATCGTGGCTACACCTTC,CSASARGQIHRGYTF
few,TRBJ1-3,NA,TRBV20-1,TGCAGTGCTTACCATCTTACAGGGAGCTCTGGAAACACCATATATTTT,CSAYHLTGSSGNTIYF
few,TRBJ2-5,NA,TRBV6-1,TGTGCCAGCAGTGGCCAGGGGGAGACCCAGTACTTC,CASSGQGETQYF
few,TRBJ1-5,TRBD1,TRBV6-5,TGTGCCAGCAGTTCCCGGGACAGAGGGCAGCCCCAGCATTTT,CASSSRDRGQPQHF
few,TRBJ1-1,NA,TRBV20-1,TGCAGTGCTACAGGGAACCGAGGCACTGAAGCTTTCTTT,CSATGNRGTEAFF
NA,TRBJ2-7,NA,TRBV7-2,TGTGCCAGCAGCTTATATGACCAAGCCGCCTACGAGCAGTACTTC,CASSLYDQAAYEQYF
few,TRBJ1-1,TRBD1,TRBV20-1,TGCAGTGCTGGCCAGGGGGCTAACACTGAAGCTTTCTTT,CSAGQGANTEAFF
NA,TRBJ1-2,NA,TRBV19,TGTGCCAGTAGTAGGGGGGACATCGACCCAGCTAACTATGGCTACACCTTC,CASSRGDIDPANYGYTF
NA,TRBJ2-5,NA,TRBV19,TGTGCCAGTAGTGACAGCGTAGGGGAGACCCAGTACTTC,CASSDSVGETQYF
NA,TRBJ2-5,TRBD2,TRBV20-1,TGCAGTGGTACCTTCCTTCTAGCGGGAGATCGAGAGACCCAGTACTTC,CSGTFLLAGDRETQYF
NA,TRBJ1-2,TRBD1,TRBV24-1,TGTGCCACCAGCCTCGACAGGGATTATGGCTACACCTTC,CATSLDRDYGYTF
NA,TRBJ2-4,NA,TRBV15,TGTGCCACCAGCAGAGATGGGGGTGCCAAAAACATTCAGTACTTC,CATSRDGGAKNIQYF
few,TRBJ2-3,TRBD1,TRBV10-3,TGTGCCATCAAAGGACAGGGCGGTGGCACAGATACGCAGTATTTT,CAIKGQGGGTDTQYF
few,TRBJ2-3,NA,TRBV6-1,TGTGCCAGCAGGTCGGGAGCCACAGATACGCAGTATTTT,CASRSGATDTQYF
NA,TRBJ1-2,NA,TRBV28,TGTGCCAGCAGTTTATGGCCCCAGGGTAACTATGGCTACACCTTC,CASSLWPQGNYGYTF
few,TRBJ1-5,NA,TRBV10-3,TGTGCCATCAGTGCTCAAAGGGATAGCAATCAGCCCCAGCATTTT,CAISAQRDSNQPQHF
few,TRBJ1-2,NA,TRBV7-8,TGTGCCAGCAGCCTATCTACAGGGAGCCTAGGCTACACCTTC,CASSLSTGSLGYTF
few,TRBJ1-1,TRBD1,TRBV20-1,TGCAGTGCTGGACAGGGACAGGGGTTTGGGGCTTTCTTT,CSAGQGQGFGAFF
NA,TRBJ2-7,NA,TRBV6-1,TGTGCCAGCCAACTTTGGGACGGATCCTACGAGCAGTACTTC,CASQLWDGSYEQYF
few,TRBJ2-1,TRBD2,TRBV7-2,TGTGCCAGCAGCCTCGCTAGCGGGAGCCACAATGAGCAGTTCTTC,CASSLASGSHNEQFF
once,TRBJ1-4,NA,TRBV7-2,TGTGCCAGCAGTCCCCAAGGGCAAAAACTGTTTTTT,CASSPQGQKLFF